Sequencing of this T cell receptor beta chain was carried out in a study of cytomegalovirus exposure and HLA in healthy donors. Study in general: Caucasian-associated ancestry cluster membership applied to 75% to 85% of around 400 genotyped donors.

In germline, CDR1 is LGHNA, CDR2 YNFKEQ. The CDR3 has 15 amino acids. With 3 bases clipped from V and 0 bases from J, the junction kept 5 bases outside the gene matches. PCR involved 60 Vbeta and 13 Jbeta primers. Profiling relied on immunoSEQ multiplex PCR, and the TCRdb table lists in-frame clones only, not all of them. The sample consists of over 120,000 clones, roughly 78% of them appearing once. In its sample, this clone is medium-sized. This same CDR3 is encoded by further DNA sequences in the sample. The gene calls are TRBV4-2 and TRBJ2-7; 7 bases align to TRBD1. Material for sequencing was PBMCs. This sequence originates from a female donor in good health and CMV-seronegative. In DNA form, the CDR3 reads TGTGCCAGCAGCCAGGCCAGGGGGAGCTCCTACGAGCAGTACTTC. The encoded protein is CASSQARGSSYEQYF.